These 28 T cell receptor beta chains were sequenced from one sample in a study of blood T cell repertoires in COVID-19. This table comes from immunoSEQ multiplex PCR, and its TCRdb copy is limited to in-frame clones, with some not included. Of about 280,000 clones listed, 75% to 90% are singletons. Specimen: peripheral blood. The receptors were sampled from a woman in her seventies with COVID-19, enrolled during active disease.

This chain links TRBV6-5 with TRBJ1-2; D is unclear. Looked up from germline, CDR1 is MNHEY and CDR2 is SVGAGI. CDR3 size: 15 residues. The V end was cut by 0 bases, the J end by 2 bases, with 10 bases between. The DNA for the CDR3 is TGTGCCAGCAGTTACTCGAGCACAGCCAACTATGGCTACACCTTC. This codes for CASSYSSTANYGYTF.

This sequence joins TRBV6-5 and TRBJ2-2; 7 bases match TRBD1. Germline V gene lookup returns CDR1 MNHEY and CDR2 SVGAGI. With 10 bases clipped from V and 4 bases from J, the junction kept 9 bases outside the gene matches. This CDR3 has 14 residues. The CDR3 region is CATLRQGGTGELFF. The CDR3 DNA reads as TGTGCCACATTACGACAGGGTGGCACCGGGGAGCTGTTTTTT.

DNA for the CDR3: TGCGCCAGCAGCTTGGGAGGCAGGGGATCCACAGATACGCAGTATTTT. Its translation is CASSLGGRGSTDTQYF. The rearrangement uses TRBV5-1 and TRBJ2-3, with D tentatively TRBD1 (6 bases). The length of the CDR3 is 16 residues. Germline CDR1 reads SGHRS; CDR2 reads YFSETQ. Trimming removed 0 bases at V and 2 bases at J, with 13 bases between.

The chain links TRBV19 to TRBJ2-7; 10 bases agree with TRBD1. This CDR3 comprises 15 residues. CDR1 is LNHDA, CDR2 SQIVND, per germline (reference sequence). Trimming took 5 bases from V and 2 from J; bases not matched to a gene: 6. The CDR3 DNA sequence: TGTGCCAGTAGTCCAACGGGACAGGGGACCTACGAGCAGTACTTC. Protein: CASSPTGQGTYEQYF.

This chain uses TRBV19 with TRBJ2-2; tentatively, D is TRBD1 (5 bases). This CDR3 is 14 amino acids long. The V and J ends lost 8 bases and 0 bases respectively, with 10 bases between them. CDR1 is LNHDA, CDR2 SQIVND, per germline (reference sequence). In DNA, the CDR3 is TGTGCCAGTTCCCAACAGGCGAACACCGGGGAGCTGTTTTTT. This gives the protein CASSQQANTGELFF.

The chain carries TRBV6-5 and TRBJ2-5; no reliable D call. Trimming stripped 5 bases from V and 5 bases from J, with 12 bases between. This CDR3 has 13 amino acids. Germline CDR1 is MNHEY and CDR2 is SVGAGI. The CDR3 loop reads CASSLGTGETQYF. As DNA, the CDR3 is TGTGCCAGCAGTCTCGGTACCGGGGAGACCCAGTACTTC.

About this clone: Germline is not matched at one junction end, which may reflect a read error. The rearrangement uses TRBV6-2 or TRBV6-3 and TRBJ2-7, with D perhaps matching TRBD2 (6 bases). CDR1 and CDR2 (germline): MNHEY, SVGEGT. The CDR3 spans 12 residues. The CDR3: CASTYATSEQYF. CDR3 coding DNA: TGTGCCAGCACTTACGCGACTAGCGAGCAGTACTTC.

The gene calls are TRBV29-1 and TRBJ2-1, with 7 bases aligning to TRBD1. This CDR3 is 13 amino acids long. Germline V gene lookup returns CDR1 SQVTM and CDR2 ANQGSEA. The junction had 6 bases not matched to a gene; V was cut back by 1 base and J by 9 bases. In nucleotides, the CDR3 is TGCAGCGTTGAAGGACAGGGCATACGTGAGCAGTTCTTC. This gives the protein CSVEGQGIREQFF.

The rearrangement links TRBV7-9 to TRBJ1-4, with a weak D call TRBD1 (5 bases). Germline V lookup: CDR1 SEHNR, CDR2 FQNEAQ (reference sequence). This CDR3 is built from 14 residues. V gave up 5 bases and J gave up 4 bases, with 11 bases separating them. The CDR3: CASSPTGGNEKLFF. Here the CDR3 DNA reads TGTGCCAGCAGCCCAACCGGGGGTAATGAAAAACTGTTTTTT.

A single count supports this clone. The chain couples TRBV4-2 to TRBJ1-3, with D unclear. Germline values: CDR1 LGHNA, CDR2 YNFKEQ. This CDR3 has 15 amino acids. V lost 1 base and J 1 base, leaving 8 bases between the germline ends. The CDR3, as DNA: TGTGCCAGCAGCCAAGTAGCAAATTCTGGAAACACCATATATTTT. This sequence encodes CASSQVANSGNTIYF.

The rearrangement joins TRBV5-1 to TRBJ1-3; D is unresolved. The CDR3 is 14 residues long. The V and J ends lost 0 bases and 3 bases respectively, with 7 bases between them. Germline V CDR1 and CDR2: SGHRS, YFSETQ. The DNA of the CDR3 is TGCGCCAGCAGCTTGGGGGCAAGTGGAAACACCATATATTTT. Amino acid sequence: CASSLGASGNTIYF.

The chain links TRBV10-3 to TRBJ2-3; 9 nucleotides line up with TRBD2. The trim removed 8 bases at V and 6 bases at J, leaving 15 bases unmatched. Looked up from germline, CDR1 is ENHRY and CDR2 is SYGVKD. The CDR3 has 16 residues. The DNA of the CDR3 is TGTGCCATCCGCCCTGTAGGCGGGGGGGCCTCCGATACGCAGTATTTT. Its protein product is CAIRPVGGGASDTQYF.

The CDR3 loop reads CASSLVGRVGAEAFF. CDR3 sequence (DNA): TGCGCCAGCAGCTTAGTAGGCAGGGTAGGCGCTGAAGCTTTCTTT. The chain employs TRBV5-1 and TRBJ1-1; D is possibly TRBD1 (5 bases). The germline gives CDR1 SGHRS, CDR2 YFSETQ. The CDR3 spans 15 residues. V dropped 2 bases and J dropped 6 bases, with 17 bases sitting between them.

The chain employs TRBV28 and TRBJ2-7; 8 nucleotides line up with TRBD2. The V segment lost 8 bases and the J segment 3 bases; nucleotides outside the gene matches: 9. This CDR3 spans 14 amino acids. Germline CDR1 and CDR2: MDHEN and SYDVKM. CDR3 in DNA: TGTGCCAGCTACACTGCGGGGGGCCGCTACGAGCAGTACTTC. This translates into CASYTAGGRYEQYF.

The rearrangement joins TRBV21-1 to TRBJ1-5; TRBD1 is the table's D call and was not checked against the DNA. TRBV21-1 is described as a pseudogene. CDR3 length: 15 amino acids. In DNA form, the CDR3 reads TGTGCCAACCCCGGCAGGCCTTATAGCAATCAGCCCCAGCATTTT. It codes for CANPGRPYSNQPQHF.

This clone was counted only a few times. The genes are TRBV7-9 and TRBJ1-4, with D hard to call. CDR1 is SEHNR, CDR2 FQNEAQ, per germline (reference sequence). This CDR3 has 14 residues. V lost 4 bases and J 2 bases, leaving 8 bases between the germline ends. As DNA, the CDR3 is TGTGCCAGCAGCTCAGGACTTACTAATGAAAAACTGTTTTTT. Amino acid sequence: CASSSGLTNEKLFF. Full variable domain (missing parts from reference TRBV7-9 and TRBJ1-4): DTGVSQNPRHKITKRGQNVTFRCDPISEHNRLYWYRQTLGQGPEFLTYFQNEAQLEKSRLLSDRFSAERPKGSFSTLEIQRTEQGDSAMYLCASSSGLTNEKLFFGSGTQLSVL.

This rearrangement joins TRBV19 to TRBJ1-5, with a possible D match to TRBD1 (6 bases). The CDR3 covers 18 residues. Germline V lookup: CDR1 LNHDA, CDR2 SQIVND (reference sequence). V was cut by 7 bases and J by 0 bases, with 22 bases left in between. The CDR3 bases are TGTGCCAGTATCCCGTGGACAGCGGGGGCTTATAGCAATCAGCCCCAGCATTTT. It yields the protein CASIPWTAGAYSNQPQHF.

The chain has TRBV7-9 and TRBJ1-1, with D unclear. CDR1 SEHNR and CDR2 FQNEAQ come from the germline V gene (reference sequence). The CDR3 is 15 residues long. Trimming pared 5 bases from V and 1 base from J, leaving 14 bases between. CDR3 sequence (DNA): TGTGCCAGCAGCCCTTGGAGGGCTCCGAACACTGAAGCTTTCTTT. It encodes CASSPWRAPNTEAFF.

V usage is TRBV19 and J usage is TRBJ1-2; unclear D gene. This CDR3 has 14 amino acids. V shed 5 bases and J shed 4 bases, with 14 bases lying between them. Germline V lookup: CDR1 LNHDA, CDR2 SQIVND (reference sequence). CDR3 loop: CASSAQDRIYGYTF. Here the CDR3 DNA reads TGTGCCAGTAGTGCCCAGGATAGGATCTATGGCTACACCTTC. The variable domain in full, completed from reference TRBV19 and TRBJ1-2, reads DGGITQSPKYLFRKEGQNVTLSCEQNLNHDAMYWYRQDPGQGLRLIYYSQIVNDFQKGDIAEGYSVSREKKESFPLTVTSAQKNPTAFYLCASSAQDRIYGYTFGSGTRLTVV.

The chain is built from TRBV23-1 and TRBJ2-2; 10 positions agree with TRBD2. TRBV23-1 qualifies as an ORF whose function is uncertain. The CDR3 covers 21 residues. The J segment lost 4 bases and the V segment lost 4 bases, leaving 21 bases of the junction unmatched. CDR3 coding DNA: TGCGCCAGCAGTCTGAGCTCCCGGACGGTAGCGGGGGGCCGAGGCACCGGGGAGCTGTTTTTT. Its translation is CASSLSSRTVAGGRGTGELFF.

This clone was found once. V is TRBV19 and J is TRBJ1-1, with 9 bases aligning to TRBD1. The length of the CDR3 is 19 residues. Germline values: CDR1 LNHDA, CDR2 SQIVND (reference sequence). Losses at the gene ends were 5 bases for V and 0 bases for J; bases not matched to a gene: 16. CDR3 amino acids: CASSAFSGTGTTLNTEAFF. CDR3 in DNA: TGTGCCAGTAGTGCATTCTCCGGGACAGGGACAACACTGAACACTGAAGCTTTCTTT.

This clone was detected a few times. The gene calls are TRBV5-6 and TRBJ2-1; 9 bases fit TRBD2. The CDR3 contains 15 residues. The germline V gene has CDR1 SGHDT and CDR2 YYEEEE. V trimming: 3 bases; J trimming: 7 bases; junction bases outside the gene matches: 8. CDR3 DNA: TGTGCCAGCAGCTGGTTAGGACTAGCGCATAATGAGCAGTTCTTC. Translating gives CASSWLGLAHNEQFF. Combining the CDR3 with reference TRBV5-6 and TRBJ2-1 gives the whole variable domain DAGVTQSPTHLIKTRGQQVTLRCSPKSGHDTVSWYQQALGQGPQFIFQYYEEEERQRGNFPDRFSGHQFPNYSSELNVNALLLGDSALYLCASSWLGLAHNEQFFGPGTRLTVL.

The rearrangement joins TRBV28 to TRBJ1-5; tentatively, D is TRBD1 (6 bases). This CDR3 spans 15 amino acids. The V end was cut by 4 bases, the J end by 4 bases, with 14 bases between. Per the germline V gene, CDR1 is MDHEN and CDR2 is SYDVKM. CDR3 sequence (DNA): TGTGCCAGCAGTTCACCAGGGGAGGGAAATCAGCCCCAGCATTTT. Protein product: CASSSPGEGNQPQHF.

The chain carries TRBV7-2 and TRBJ2-1; D may be TRBD1 (6 bases). Between the trimmed V and J ends, which lost 2 bases and 7 bases, there was a span of 12 bases. The CDR3 runs 14 residues. Germline V CDR1 and CDR2: SGHTA, FQGNSA. Here the CDR3 DNA reads TGTGCCAGCAGCTTAATCACAGGGACAAATGAGCAGTTCTTC. This sequence encodes CASSLITGTNEQFF. Supplemented by reference TRBV7-2 and TRBJ2-1, the full variable domain reads GAGVSQSPSNKVTEKGKDVELRCDPISGHTALYWYRQSLGQGLEFLIYFQGNSAPDKSGLPSDRFSAERTGGSVSTLTIQRTQQEDSAVYLCASSLITGTNEQFFGPGTRLTVL.

This clone was picked up one time. The CDR3 DNA is TGTGCCAGCAGAACAGACCTCAACACCGGGGAGCTGTTTTTT. It translates to CASRTDLNTGELFF. The chain is built from TRBV3-1 (or the pseudogene TRBV3-2) and TRBJ2-2; D ambiguous. CDR3 length equals 14 residues. The V end was cut by 6 bases, the J end by 2 bases, with 10 bases between. The germline V gene encodes CDR1 LGHDT and CDR2 YNNKEL (reference sequence).

The genes are TRBV3-1 (or the pseudogene TRBV3-2) and TRBJ2-2, with 15 bases lining up with TRBD2. The CDR3 runs 20 residues. The trim removed 3 bases at V and 4 bases at J, leaving 12 bases unmatched. Germline loops: CDR1 LGHDT, CDR2 YNNKEL (reference sequence). The CDR3 here is CASSHTLGTSGGIGTGELFF. CDR3 coding DNA: TGTGCCAGCAGCCATACCCTCGGGACTAGCGGGGGGATCGGCACCGGGGAGCTGTTTTTT.

For the CDR3, the DNA is TGTGCCAGCAGTACTCAAACTAACTATGGCTACACCTTC. This sequence encodes CASSTQTNYGYTF. The rearrangement joins TRBV28 to TRBJ1-2; no firm D call. CDR3 length: 13 amino acids. Trimming removed 5 bases from V and 0 bases from J, with 7 bases in between. CDR1 is MDHEN, CDR2 SYDVKM, per germline.

This rearrangement joins TRBV5-1 to TRBJ1-1; D gene uncertain. The germline V gene has CDR1 SGHRS and CDR2 YFSETQ. The V gene lost 4 bases and the J gene lost 5 bases, with 12 bases spanning the gap. This CDR3 region has 13 residues. In nucleotides, the CDR3 is TGCGCCAGCAGCCCGGCCCCGAGGACTGAAGCTTTCTTT. Translated: CASSPAPRTEAFF.